This paragraph covers one TCR beta chain sequence. Its antigen remains unidentified. Clinicians diagnosed patients from clinical symptoms, serum thyroxine and TRAb, thyroid ultrasound and orbital computed tomography. This record belongs to a study of T cells in Graves' hyperthyroidism and ophthalmopathy. In the study overall: Peripheral blood collection took place at initial diagnosis, before any treatment. General observations from the study: Blood held most thyroid clonotypes expanded above 0.001 frequency. Ophthalmopathy and stable hyperthyroidism were told apart by a 13 V-J model.

TCR beta CDR3 sequences were amplified from RNA transcripts. HTBI primers drove first-round RT-PCR of the TCR CDR3. TCRdb re-called the multiplex PCR reads through MiXCR, storing one row per CDR3 protein. The data contain 250,000 to 300,000 distinct CDR3 sequences, around 20% of them singletons. The TCR comes from a man between 45 and 60 years old with Graves' ophthalmopathy. The material sequenced was blood.

The CDR3 loop reads CASSVSGSAYEQYF. Here the CDR3 DNA reads TGTGCCAGCAGCGTTAGCGGAAGTGCCTACGAGCAGTACTTC. The chain uses TRBV9 and TRBJ2-7, with D perhaps matching TRBD2 (6 bases). This CDR3 comprises 14 residues. Germline CDR1 and CDR2: SGDLS and YYNGEE. Trimming shortened V by 2 bases and J by 2 bases, and 11 bases separated the two germline ends. The whole variable domain, filled in from reference TRBV9 and TRBJ2-7, reads DSGVTQTPKHLITATGQRVTLRCSPRSGDLSVYWYQQSLDQGLQFLIQYYNGEERAKGNILERFSAQQFPDLHSELNLSSLELGDSALYFCASSVSGSAYEQYFGPGTRLTVT.